These 14 T cell receptor beta chains were sequenced from one sample in a study of shared clonotypes between healthy human individuals. Libraries were prepared by immunoSEQ multiplex PCR; TCRdb keeps only in-frame clonotypes and omits some of them. The top ten hold 0.36% of the sample, which has roughly 1,600,000 clones, approximately 98.5% seen once. The specimen sequenced was naive CD4+ T cells sorted from blood. Subset denoted: CD45RA+ positively selected. These receptor sequences come from a young man in good health.

About this clone: One end of the junction varies from germline; a read error may be responsible. This chain uses TRBV7-7 with TRBJ2-1; D remains ambiguous. Germline values: CDR1 SSHAT, CDR2 FNYEAQ (reference sequence). The CDR3 extends over 15 amino acids. CDR3 nucleotides: TGTGCTAGCAGCGCAACTCGGACGAAATACAATGAGCAGTTCTTC. This encodes CASSATRTKYNEQFF.

CDR3 sequence (DNA): TGTGCCAGTCTTGACCCGTCCGCTGAGCAGTTCTTC. Protein: CASLDPSAEQFF. J is TRBJ2-1 and V is TRBV19, with D unresolved. From germline, CDR1 is LNHDA and CDR2 SQIVND (reference sequence). With 8 bases removed from V and 9 bases from J, the gap between germline ends came to 14 bases. The CDR3 is 12 amino acids.

The V gene is TRBV7-8, the J gene TRBJ2-3; D may correspond to TRBD1 or TRBD2 (5 bases each). In germline, CDR1 is SGHVS, CDR2 FQNEAQ. The V gene lost 1 base and the J gene lost 4 bases, with 21 bases spanning the gap. This CDR3 spans 18 amino acids. The CDR3 nucleotides are TGTGCCAGCAGCTTAGGGGGGATGGGAGTGGGCGCCGCAGATACGCAGTATTTT. Its translation is CASSLGGMGVGAADTQYF.

CDR3 sequence: CASSYRGLQPQHF. DNA of the CDR3: TGTGCCAGCAGCTACAGGGGTTTACAGCCCCAGCATTTT. This chain uses TRBV5-8 with TRBJ1-5; 7 bases line up with TRBD1. Germline CDR1 is SGHTS and CDR2 is YDEGEE. V dropped 3 bases and J dropped 7; count of bases not matched to a gene: 4. This CDR3 is built from 13 residues.

The V gene is TRBV7-9, the J gene TRBJ2-7; tentative D call: TRBD1 (8 bases). Looked up from germline, CDR1 is SEHNR and CDR2 is FQNEAQ (reference sequence). Trimming stripped 11 bases from V and 3 bases from J, with 17 bases between. The CDR3 contains 13 residues. The CDR3 DNA sequence: TGTGCCGCCAGCGGGACAGGAGACTACGAGCAGTACTTC. This encodes CAASGTGDYEQYF. The entire variable domain, with the rest obtained from reference TRBV7-9 and TRBJ2-7, is as follows: DTGVSQNPRHKITKRGQNVTFRCDPISEHNRLYWYRQTLGQGPEFLTYFQNEAQLEKSRLLSDRFSAERPKGSFSTLEIQRTEQGDSAMYLCAASGTGDYEQYFGPGTRLTVT.

V and J are TRBV11-3 and TRBJ2-1, with D maybe TRBD1 (5 bases). The V and J ends lost 5 bases and 5 bases respectively, with 13 bases between them. The CDR3 spans 14 residues. Germline CDR1 is SGHNT and CDR2 is YENEEA. The CDR3 DNA reads TGTGCCAGCAGCATTGCAAGGGGTGACAATGAGCAGTTCTTC. It encodes CASSIARGDNEQFF.

V gene TRBV6-1 combines with J gene TRBJ2-7; 8 nucleotides agree with TRBD1. Unmatched junction bases numbered 5, after V lost 5 bases and J lost 5 bases. CDR1 is MNHNS, CDR2 SASEGT, per germline. This CDR3 has 13 residues. This CDR3 is CASSRQGYHEQYF. CDR3 in DNA: TGTGCCAGCAGTAGACAGGGGTACCACGAGCAGTACTTC.

The CDR3 loop reads CASSQAVSGNTIYF. The CDR3 bases are TGTGCCAGCAGCCAAGCCGTATCTGGAAACACCATATATTTT. The V and J genes are TRBV11-2 and TRBJ1-3; D ambiguous. CDR1 is SGHAT, CDR2 FQNNGV, per germline. CDR3 size: 14 residues. V lost 5 bases and J 1 base, leaving 9 bases between the germline ends.

This clone has just one count. V and J are TRBV10-2 and TRBJ2-2, with a possible D match to TRBD1 (5 bases). The CDR3 extends over 14 amino acids. Germline V CDR1 and CDR2: WSHSY, SAAADI. V dropped 6 bases and J dropped 6 bases, with 14 bases sitting between them. CDR3 protein: CASRKSQGAGELFF. DNA of the CDR3: TGCGCCAGCAGAAAGTCCCAGGGTGCCGGGGAGCTGTTTTTT.

The chain carries TRBV29-1 and TRBJ1-1, with no clear D. The germline V gene encodes CDR1 SQVTM and CDR2 ANQGSEA. Trimming pared 1 base from V and 1 base from J, leaving 7 bases between. The CDR3 consists of 13 residues. The CDR3 region has the DNA TGCAGCGTTGAAGGGCCGCGGAACACTGAAGCTTTCTTT. This sequence encodes CSVEGPRNTEAFF.

This rearrangement joins TRBV5-5 to TRBJ2-7; weak D call: TRBD1 (5 bases). The CDR3 is 15 residues long. V was trimmed by 2 bases and J by 0 bases, leaving 12 bases between them. Germline CDR1 is SGHKS and CDR2 is YYEKEE (reference sequence). DNA for the CDR3: TGTGCCAGCAGCTTCATCCAGGGATACTCCTACGAGCAGTACTTC. It yields the protein CASSFIQGYSYEQYF.

The CDR3 bases are TGTGCCAGCAGCCGAGTAATGGGGGCACCGGGGCCTCCGTTCTTC. Its protein product is CASSRVMGAPGPPFF. V usage is TRBV11-2 and J usage is TRBJ2-1; TRBD1 might be the D (6 bases). The ends were cut back, 5 bases at V and 15 bases at J, with 26 bases in the middle. The CDR3 runs to 15 residues. Germline V lookup: CDR1 SGHAT, CDR2 FQNNGV. The variable domain in full, completed from reference TRBV11-2 and TRBJ2-1, reads EAGVAQSPRYKIIEKRQSVAFWCNPISGHATLYWYQQILGQGPKLLIQFQNNGVVDDSQLPKDRFSAERLKGVDSTLKIQPAKLEDSAVYLCASSRVMGAPGPPFFGPGTRLTVL.

This clone was observed a single time. The V call is TRBV29-1, the J call TRBJ2-2; D uncertain. CDR3 length: 13 residues. CDR1 and CDR2 (germline): SQVTM, ANQGSEA. The CDR3: CAVSRRSSGELFF. In DNA form, the CDR3 reads TGCGCGGTATCAAGGAGAAGTTCCGGGGAGCTGTTTTTT.

The chain couples TRBV11-3 to TRBJ2-1; 7 bases align to TRBD1. V shed 5 bases and J 2 bases; nucleotides not matched to a gene: 3. The germline V gene has CDR1 SGHNT and CDR2 YENEEA. The CDR3 is 14 amino acids. CDR3 in DNA: TGTGCCAGCAGCGGGGGACAGCCCTACAATGAGCAGTTCTTC. This encodes CASSGGQPYNEQFF.